These 27 T cell receptor beta chains were sequenced from one sample in a study of response to subunit inactivated influenza vaccine. TCRdb re-called the RT-PCR reads through MiXCR, storing one row per CDR3 protein. The sample shows approximately 530,000 distinct CDR3 sequences, roughly 13% of them seen only once. The starting material was PBMCs from blood, obtained roughly 6 weeks after vaccination. The receptors derive from a man in his forties or fifties who received an inactivated influenza vaccine.

J is TRBJ2-7 and V is TRBV12-3 or TRBV12-4, with D unresolved. The CDR3 has 13 amino acids. Trimming removed 0 bases at V and 5 bases at J, with 8 bases between. CDR3 in amino acids: CASSLAAPHEQYF. Written as DNA, the CDR3 is TGTGCCAGCAGTTTAGCCGCCCCCCACGAGCAGTACTTC.

In its sample, this clonotype was seen a few times. The CDR3 sequence: CASSPDRGLGGELFF. CDR3 bases: TGTGCCAGCAGCCCTGACAGGGGGCTGGGCGGGGAGCTGTTTTTT. The chain links TRBV3-1 to TRBJ2-2, with TRBD1 identical over 10 bases. CDR1 LGHDT and CDR2 YNNKEL come from the germline V gene (reference sequence). This CDR3 comprises 15 residues. The V gene end was trimmed by 4 bases and the J gene end by 7 bases; junction bases not matched to a gene: 6.

This clonotype was seen a handful of times. The chain carries TRBV6-1 and TRBJ2-1, with 7 nucleotides matching TRBD2. The germline V gene has CDR1 MNHNS and CDR2 SASEGT. This CDR3 is built from 15 residues. Trimming removed 6 bases from V and 4 bases from J; junction bases left unmatched: 9. CDR3 sequence: CASRGGASGYNEQFF. The CDR3 bases are TGTGCCAGCAGGGGAGGGGCTAGCGGATACAATGAGCAGTTCTTC.

The chain joins TRBV29-1 to TRBJ2-1; 15 nucleotides agree with TRBD2. Germline values: CDR1 SQVTM, CDR2 ANQGSEA. V trimming: 7 bases; J trimming: 10 bases; junction bases outside the gene matches: 5. CDR3 length equals 13 residues. CDR3 region: CSAAGLAGGEQFF. As DNA, the CDR3 is TGCAGCGCAGCGGGACTAGCGGGGGGAGAGCAGTTCTTC.

The CDR3 DNA follows: TGTGCCAGCACCCGCGCAGGGAGCTCCTACGAGCAGTACTTC. Encoded protein: CASTRAGSSYEQYF. The chain has TRBV28 and TRBJ2-7; D may be TRBD1 or TRBD2 (5 bases each). Trimming cost V 7 bases and J 0 bases, with 13 bases left between them. Germline CDR1 MDHEN, CDR2 SYDVKM. This CDR3 is built from 14 residues.

This clonotype was seen once. A much larger clone lies a single base off, so this may be a read error. This chain links TRBV7-8 with TRBJ1-4; TRBD1 agrees at 7 bases. CDR3 length: 15 residues. Germline lookup yields CDR1 SGHVS and CDR2 FQNEAQ. The CDR3 spells CAISEGGQLNEKLFF. The DNA of the CDR3 is TGTGCCATCAGCGAGGGGGGACAGCTTAATGAAAAACTGTTTTTT.

The V and J genes are TRBV20-1 and TRBJ2-5; 11 bases fit TRBD2. Trimming cost V 5 bases and J 4 bases; bases outside gene matches: 6. The CDR3 runs 14 residues. CDR1 and CDR2 (germline): DFQATT, SNEGSKA (reference sequence). As DNA, the CDR3 is TGCAGTGCTGACGCGGGACTAGCGGCAGAGACCCAGTACTTC. Translating it yields CSADAGLAAETQYF.

The chain couples TRBV28 to TRBJ2-5, with D maybe TRBD1 (5 bases). This CDR3 has 14 residues. V lost 9 bases and J 9 bases, leaving 23 bases between the germline ends. Germline CDR1 MDHEN, CDR2 SYDVKM. The chain's CDR3 is CARSPGLGLTAQYF. CDR3 nucleotide sequence: TGTGCCAGGAGCCCCGGGCTGGGGCTGACGGCCCAGTACTTC.

V and J are TRBV6-2 or TRBV6-3 and TRBJ2-1; D not certain. The germline V and J ends were trimmed by 6 bases and 12 bases, with 15 bases remaining between them. Germline-derived CDR1 and CDR2 are MNHEY and SVGEGT. CDR3 size: 12 residues. The CDR3 reads CASSFDTLAQFF. CDR3 DNA sequence: TGTGCCAGCAGCTTTGACACCCTCGCGCAGTTCTTC.

This sequence joins TRBV13 and TRBJ1-1; 9 bases agree with TRBD1. Germline V gene sequence: CDR1 PRHDT, CDR2 FYEKMQ (reference sequence). V shed 1 base, J shed 6 bases, and the junction held 3 bases outside the gene matches. CDR3 size: 14 residues. CDR3: CASSLAQGAAEAFF. The CDR3 nucleotides are TGTGCCAGCAGCTTAGCACAGGGGGCAGCTGAAGCTTTCTTT.

This clonotype has only a few counts. V gene TRBV20-1 combines with J gene TRBJ2-4; 7 bases match TRBD2. This CDR3 is 13 amino acids long. Germline V gene data show CDR1 as DFQATT and CDR2 as SNEGSKA (reference sequence). V lost 2 bases to trimming and J lost 6 bases; unmatched junction nucleotides: 4. CDR3 DNA: TGCAGTGCTAGACTGTGGGAGGGAAACATTCAGTACTTC. Translated, it gives CSARLWEGNIQYF.

A few counts support this clonotype. The chain employs TRBV20-1 and TRBJ1-1, with TRBD1 matching 7 bases. V was pared by 6 bases and J by 5 bases, with 6 bases of the junction left unmatched. Germline V gives CDR1 DFQATT, CDR2 SNEGSKA (reference sequence). The CDR3 loop spans 12 amino acids. CDR3 sequence (DNA): TGCAGTGCCACCGGGACAGCTACTGAAGCTTTCTTT. Translating gives CSATGTATEAFF.

This clonotype occurred many times. This chain links TRBV4-1 with TRBJ1-2; TRBD1 agrees at 7 bases. Germline trimming cut 1 base from V and 3 bases from J; bases unmatched to any gene: 8. Germline assignment: CDR1 MGHRA and CDR2 YSYEKL. This CDR3 region has 16 residues. CDR3 loop: CASSQGDRVGYYGYTF. CDR3 in DNA: TGCGCCAGCAGCCAAGGAGACAGGGTGGGATACTATGGCTACACCTTC.

The table lists this clonotype with a few counts. The rearrangement uses TRBV27 and TRBJ1-2; D is perhaps TRBD1 (6 bases). Deletions cut 3 bases from V and 4 bases from J, with 18 bases between. The CDR3 extends over 16 amino acids. From germline, CDR1 is MNHEY and CDR2 SMNVEV (reference sequence). The CDR3 DNA sequence: TGTGCCAGCAGTTTGGGTAGGGGGTCTAGCGGCTATGGCTACACCTTC. Protein: CASSLGRGSSGYGYTF.

The rearrangement joins TRBV29-1 to TRBJ1-1; D uncertain. From germline, CDR1 is SQVTM and CDR2 ANQGSEA. V was clipped by 5 bases and J by 2 bases, with 18 bases between them. The CDR3 is 15 amino acids. CDR3 sequence reads: CSVRSFTGVNTEAFF. The CDR3 DNA is TGCAGCGTTAGGTCTTTTACCGGGGTAAACACTGAAGCTTTCTTT.

This rearrangement joins TRBV20-1 to TRBJ1-2, with 8 bases matching TRBD1. Per germline, CDR1 DFQATT and CDR2 SNEGSKA (reference sequence). The ends lost 4 bases at V and 4 bases at J; junction bases unmatched: 8. The CDR3 runs 14 residues. CDR3 region: CSANLGQGPYGYTF. In DNA form, the CDR3 reads TGCAGTGCTAACCTAGGACAGGGACCCTATGGCTACACCTTC.

Of note for this clonotype: This clone may be a read error of a much larger clone one base away. The V and J genes are TRBV10-1 and TRBJ1-2; maybe TRBD1 (6 bases). Trimming left V 6 bases short and J 12 bases short, with 17 bases between. Germline values: CDR1 WNHNN, CDR2 SYGVQD (reference sequence). This CDR3 region has 12 residues. The CDR3 sequence is CASSGPLGGDTF. CDR3 coding DNA: TGCGCCAGCAGCGGTCCCCTCGGGGGCGACACCTTC.

The V call is TRBV12-3 or TRBV12-4, the J call TRBJ2-7; 15 positions match TRBD2. V gave up 5 bases and J gave up 0 bases; unmatched junction bases: 5. This CDR3 has 17 residues. CDR3 loop: CASSRGTSGRSSYEQYF. The CDR3 DNA is TGTGCCAGCAGTCGCGGGACTAGCGGGAGGAGCTCCTACGAGCAGTACTTC.

This clonotype was counted once. As DNA, the CDR3 is TGCGCCAGCAGCCAAGGGGGGGGACAGATAAGATATGGCTACACCTTC. Encoded protein: CASSQGGGQIRYGYTF. The chain uses TRBV4-3 and TRBJ1-2, with 7 nucleotides matching TRBD1. With 1 base clipped from V and 5 bases from J, the junction kept 10 bases outside the gene matches. The CDR3 contains 16 residues. Per germline, CDR1 LGHNA and CDR2 YSLEER.

The chain is built from TRBV15 and TRBJ1-2; TRBD1 aligns across 8 bases. The J segment lost 6 bases and the V segment lost 1 base, leaving 7 bases of the junction unmatched. There are 15 residues in the CDR3. The germline V gene encodes CDR1 LNHNV and CDR2 YYDKDF (reference sequence). CDR3 amino acids: CATSRGWTGIDGYTF. In nucleotides, the CDR3 is TGTGCCACCAGCAGAGGGTGGACAGGGATCGATGGCTACACCTTC.

V and J are TRBV20-1 and TRBJ2-3; D remains ambiguous. Germline V gene lookup returns CDR1 DFQATT and CDR2 SNEGSKA (reference sequence). V lost 5 bases and J 6 bases, leaving 9 bases between the germline ends. The CDR3 covers 11 residues. In nucleotides, the CDR3 is TGCAGTGCTGGGGTCCATGATACGCAGTATTTT. It yields the protein CSAGVHDTQYF.

DNA for the CDR3: TGTGCAAGTCGCTTAGGGGTACTAGCGGGAGCCGAGCAGTACTTC. Translation: CASRLGVLAGAEQYF. This chain links TRBV12-2 with TRBJ2-7; whether TRBD2, the table's D call, matches the DNA was not checked. TRBV12-2 is shown as a pseudogene. This CDR3 spans 15 amino acids.

There are a few counts of this clonotype. The chain uses TRBV29-1 and TRBJ2-2; 7 bases map to TRBD1. This CDR3 contains 14 residues. The germline V gene encodes CDR1 SQVTM and CDR2 ANQGSEA. V was clipped by 4 bases and J by 0 bases; unmatched bases: 2. For the CDR3, the DNA is TGCAGCGTTGGGGACAGCCCGAACACCGGGGAGCTGTTTTTT. Residues: CSVGDSPNTGELFF.

This clonotype has only a few counts. The chain carries TRBV12-3 or TRBV12-4 and TRBJ2-1; unclear D gene. The CDR3 length is 11 residues. The V and J ends lost 5 bases and 5 bases respectively, with 4 bases between them. The CDR3 coding sequence is TGTGCCAGCAGTCAGCACAATGAGCAGTTCTTC. Translation: CASSQHNEQFF.

This clonotype was counted only a few times. This chain joins TRBV9 and TRBJ2-2; TRBD2 is a possible D gene (5 bases). CDR1 is SGDLS and CDR2 is YYNGEE in the germline V gene. The CDR3 sequence is 14 residues long. The V end was cut by 5 bases, the J end by 3 bases, with 11 bases between. The DNA of the CDR3 is TGTGCCAGCAGAATGGGAGCGGACACCGGGGAGCTGTTTTTT. This codes for CASRMGADTGELFF.

CDR3 region: CASSFGRVEAQYF. Here the CDR3 DNA reads TGTGCCAGCAGCTTTGGAAGGGTGGAGGCGCAGTATTTT. The chain joins TRBV7-3 to TRBJ2-3; a possible D gene is TRBD2 (5 bases). The germline V gene has CDR1 SGHTA and CDR2 FQGTGA. The V gene lost 3 bases and the J gene lost 10 bases, with 14 bases spanning the gap. The CDR3 is 13 amino acids.

This chain joins TRBV10-3 and TRBJ2-5; TRBD1 agrees at 8 bases. The CDR3 is 15 amino acids. The V gene end was trimmed by 5 bases and the J gene end by 3 bases; junction bases not matched to a gene: 8. Germline V gene lookup returns CDR1 ENHRY and CDR2 SYGVKD. Here the CDR3 reads CAISYTPDREETQYF. DNA of the CDR3: TGTGCCATCAGTTATACCCCGGACAGGGAAGAGACCCAGTACTTC.